Listed below are T cell receptor beta chains from one sample, sequenced in a study of blood T cell repertoires in COVID-19. This table comes from immunoSEQ multiplex PCR, and its TCRdb copy is limited to in-frame clones, with some not included. The table includes roughly 76,000 clones, around 89% detected once. Sequences were obtained from PBMCs or T cells enriched from blood (not recorded which). These receptors were taken from a woman in her fifties or sixties with acute COVID-19. The CDR3 runs from the conserved cysteine through the conserved F or W. D genes are given only for firm matches. Size values are once, few and many counts, or a class for expanded clones, and some rows have none.

clone size,J gene,V gene,D gene,CDR3 protein,CDR3 DNA
.,TRBJ1-2,TRBV7-2,.,CASSPDSTNYGYTF,TGTGCCAGCAGCCCCGACAGTACTAACTATGGCTACACCTTC
.,TRBJ1-1,TRBV7-9,.,CASSSMNTEAFF,TGTGCCAGCAGCTCCATGAACACTGAAGCTTTCTTT
.,TRBJ1-2,TRBV7-9,.,CASSLFLGGNYGYTF,TGTGCCAGCAGCTTATTTCTAGGCGGGAACTATGGCTACACCTTC
.,TRBJ2-1,TRBV5-1,TRBD2,CASSLGLVAGVGNEQFF,TGCGCCAGCAGCTTGGGCCTCGTAGCGGGAGTCGGCAATGAGCAGTTCTTC
.,TRBJ2-2,TRBV12-3/TRBV12-4,.,CASSLPDTGELFF,TGTGCCAGCAGTTTACCAGACACCGGGGAGCTGTTTTTT
.,TRBJ1-4,TRBV29-1,.,CGLNTGNNEKLFF,TGCGGACTTAACACTGGAAATAATGAAAAACTGTTTTTT
.,TRBJ2-3,TRBV10-2,.,CATMDGTYTDTQYF,TGCGCCACCATGGACGGGACTTACACAGATACGCAGTATTTT
.,TRBJ2-7,TRBV5-6,TRBD1,CASSSLPGQSTYYEQYF,TGTGCCAGCAGCTCGCTTCCGGGACAGTCTACGTACTACGAGCAGTACTTC
.,TRBJ2-3,TRBV21-1,.,CASSKMGLAGGSTDTQYF,TGTGCCAGCAGCAAAATGGGACTAGCGGGAGGCTCCACAGATACGCAGTATTTT
.,TRBJ1-5,TRBV20-1,.,CSAIELKGASNQPQHF,TGCAGTGCTATTGAATTGAAAGGGGCGAGCAATCAGCCCCAGCATTTT
.,TRBJ1-4,TRBV14,.,CASSHSREKLFF,TGTGCCAGCAGCCATTCGCGGGAAAAACTGTTTTTT
once,TRBJ2-2,TRBV12-3/TRBV12-4,.,CASSVGLTGELFF,TGTGCCAGCAGTGTAGGACTGACCGGGGAGCTGTTTTTT
once,TRBJ2-5,TRBV5-1,TRBD1,CASSLGDRKETQYF,TGCGCCAGCAGCTTGGGGGACAGAAAAGAGACCCAGTACTTC
.,TRBJ2-3,TRBV29-1,TRBD1,CSVEDPGGIDTQYF,TGCAGCGTTGAAGACCCAGGGGGCATAGATACGCAGTATTTT
.,TRBJ2-1,TRBV3-1/TRBV3-2,TRBD2,CASSPRLAGVTYNEQFF,TGTGCCAGCAGCCCCCGACTAGCGGGAGTTACATACAATGAGCAGTTCTTC
.,TRBJ1-2,TRBV4-3,.,CASSQDTNYGYTF,TGCGCCAGCAGCCAAGACACTAACTATGGCTACACCTTC
.,TRBJ2-3,TRBV6-2/TRBV6-3,.,CASSYLGSDTQYF,TGTGCCAGCAGTTACCTGGGCTCAGATACGCAGTATTTT
.,TRBJ1-1,TRBV6-5,TRBD1,CASSSLGTGGRTEAFF,TGTGCCAGCAGTTCCCTAGGGACAGGGGGCAGGACTGAAGCTTTCTTT
.,TRBJ1-1,TRBV13,.,CASSLERLNTEAFF,TGTGCCAGCAGCTTAGAACGGTTGAACACTGAAGCTTTCTTT
.,TRBJ1-1,TRBV30,.,CAWRRTSDSEAFF,TGTGCCTGGAGACGGACGTCGGACAGTGAAGCTTTCTTT
.,TRBJ2-7,TRBV9,TRBD1,CASSVGTGLYHEQYF,TGTGCCAGCAGCGTTGGGACAGGGCTTTACCACGAGCAGTACTTC
.,TRBJ2-1,TRBV9,.,CASSATGTRYNEQFF,TGTGCCAGCAGCGCCACCGGGACTCGCTACAATGAGCAGTTCTTC
.,TRBJ2-7,TRBV19,TRBD1,CASSETGGYEQYF,TGTGCCAGTAGCGAGACAGGGGGCTACGAGCAGTACTTC
once,TRBJ2-7,TRBV7-8,TRBD2,CASSLARLAGGPDEQYF,TGTGCCAGCAGCTTAGCGCGACTAGCGGGAGGGCCTGACGAGCAGTACTTC
.,TRBJ2-7,TRBV27,.,CASSPAGGTYEQYF,TGTGCCAGCAGCCCTGCGGGTGGAACCTACGAGCAGTACTTC
.,TRBJ1-5,TRBV10-3,TRBD1,CAISPTGENQPQHF,TGTGCCATCAGCCCGACAGGGGAAAATCAGCCCCAGCATTTT
.,TRBJ2-7,TRBV27,.,CASSHTGKYEQYF,TGTGCCAGCAGTCACACAGGGAAATACGAGCAGTACTTC